These 6 T cell receptor beta chains share one sample of origin, sequenced in a study of blood T cells in healthy people across ages (dated by TCRdb to 2014 to 2015). Library preparation used 5' RACE. Reads for this sample came from an Illumina HiSeq 2500. A second PCR of roughly 6 to 12 cycles was performed with a sample-barcoded 5' primer and a J-beta primer mix. TCRdb reworked the public reads: Q25 trimming with fastp, MiXCR clone assembly, productive beta chains retained. One record per CDR3 amino acid sequence lists the most common genes and DNA. The sample profile shows more than 1 million distinct CDR3 sequences; over 35% of them were found once. The ten largest clones add up to approximately 17% of the sample. Sequenced input: blood. These receptors were obtained from a woman in her fifties or sixties in good health.

This clonotype was observed many times. The V and J genes are TRBV9 and TRBJ2-1; 14 bases match TRBD2. V dropped 0 bases and J dropped 5; count of bases not matched to a gene: 10. The germline CDR1 and CDR2 sequences are SGDLS and YYNGEE. The CDR3 is made up of 19 amino acids. The CDR3 DNA is TGTGCCAGCAGCGTAGAGGGGACTAGCGGGAGAGCTAACAACAATGAGCAGTTCTTC. It encodes CASSVEGTSGRANNNEQFF.

V usage is TRBV7-8 and J usage is TRBJ2-5; possible D gene TRBD1, 7 bases. Germline loops: CDR1 SGHVS, CDR2 FQNEAQ. The CDR3 length is 18 residues. V was shortened by 2 bases and J by 3 bases, with 22 bases between the two germline ends. The CDR3 region has the DNA TGTGCCAGCAGCTTAATTGTCGTCAGGGGGGCCTCCAAAGAGACCCAGTACTTC. Translating gives CASSLIVVRGASKETQYF.

This chain uses TRBV28 with TRBJ2-7, with 8 bases identical to TRBD1. The germline V gene has CDR1 MDHEN and CDR2 SYDVKM. Unmatched junction bases numbered 5, after V lost 6 bases and J lost 4 bases. The CDR3 spans 13 residues. Here the CDR3 DNA reads TGTGCCAGCAGAACAGGGGGTCAATACGAGCAGTACTTC. Amino acids: CASRTGGQYEQYF. Variable domain in full (rest from reference TRBV28 and TRBJ2-7): DVKVTQSSRYLVKRTGEKVFLECVQDMDHENMFWYRQDPGLGLRLIYFSYDVKMKEKGDIPEGYSVSREKKERFSLILESASTNQTSMYLCASRTGGQYEQYFGPGTRLTVT.

This clonotype was detected only a few times. V gene TRBV5-6 combines with J gene TRBJ2-1; D might be TRBD2 (5 bases). The CDR3 is made up of 17 amino acids. V lost 4 bases to trimming and J lost 0 bases, with 17 bases between them. From germline, CDR1 is SGHDT and CDR2 YYEEEE. The chain's CDR3 is CASSRRGAASSYNEQFF. The CDR3 nucleotides read TGTGCCAGCAGCCGCCGTGGAGCGGCCAGCTCCTACAATGAGCAGTTCTTC.

This sequence joins TRBV15 and TRBJ2-3; 11 bases line up with TRBD2. V shed 4 bases and J 3 bases; nucleotides not matched to a gene: 9. Germline CDR1 is LNHNV and CDR2 is YYDKDF (reference sequence). The CDR3 consists of 17 residues. The CDR3 protein is CATSILAGERGTDTQYF. In nucleotides, the CDR3 is TGTGCCACCAGCATACTAGCGGGAGAAAGAGGAACAGATACGCAGTATTTT.

The rearrangement joins TRBV5-1 to TRBJ2-5; TRBD2 matches 14 bases. The DNA matches TRBJ2-7 better at its end, which makes the J call doubtful. The CDR3 is 16 amino acids. The V gene's germline CDR1 is SGHRS and CDR2 YFSETQ. This CDR3 reads CASSLAGTSGRREQYF. The CDR3 region has the DNA TGCGCCAGCAGCTTGGCGGGGACTAGCGGGAGACGCGAGCAGTACTTC.